This entry describes one TCR beta chain. In the original analysis: Nucleated cell number was recorded as an estimate derived from reference gene primer amplification. TCRdb's copy holds only in-frame clones and misses some; the assay was immunoSEQ multiplex PCR. D and trimming were read from the DNA, whereas the V and J calls and clone size are those reported in that table. The table records 300,000 to 350,000 clones, about 90% of them present only once. The CDR3 totals 13 residues. V lost 5 bases and J lost 10, with 15 bases in between. This sample stems from a study of blood T cell repertoires in COVID-19.

The clonotype originates from a woman aged 30 to 39 who had been exposed to COVID-19. Sequencing used PBMCs or T cells enriched from blood (not recorded which). The chain uses TRBV12-3 or TRBV12-4 and TRBJ2-1, with a possible D match to TRBD1 (6 bases). This chain's CDR3 is CASSVDPGTEQFF. As DNA, the CDR3 is TGTGCCAGCAGTGTAGACCCCGGGACAGAGCAGTTCTTC.